The following is a T cell receptor (beta chain) sequence with its context. The antigen remains undetermined. The sample comes from a study of a mutant IDH1 vaccine in newly diagnosed glioma. Background on the study: Previous treatment comprised radiotherapy, temozolomide, or both, mostly both. General study points: Variations in leading peripheral T cell clonotypes appeared to have no connection with pseudoprogression. Most patients, 90% to 95%, showed vaccine-induced immune responses.

The data were produced by immunoSEQ multiplex PCR, yet TCRdb's version contains in-frame clones alone and is incomplete. The data show 30,000 to 35,000 clones, about 80% seen once. Time point of the sample: week 5, during vaccination. The content of each vaccine dose was 300 ug of mutant IDH1 20-mer peptide, and topical imiquimod accompanied it. The study enrolled donors with new WHO grade 3 or 4 IDH1-mutant, ATRX-lost astrocytomas. Germline V CDR1 and CDR2: MNHEY, SVGAGI. This CDR3 contains 14 residues. With 6 bases removed from V and 2 bases from J, the gap between germline ends came to 12 bases. The chain links TRBV6-5 to TRBJ2-3; D is unclear. Sample: PBMCs, taken from a glioma patient whose treatment included an IDH1 peptide vaccine. This clonotype was sampled from a man aged 25-45 years with glioma. CDR3 sequence reads: CASSPDTHTDTQYF. The CDR3 DNA follows: TGTGCCAGCAGCCCCGACACTCACACAGATACGCAGTATTTT.